Listed below are T cell receptor beta chains from one sample, sequenced in a study of T cell repertoires in cytomegalovirus infection. One entry per CDR3 protein results from TCRdb running MiXCR on the reads. The table records fewer than 400,000 distinct CDR3 sequences, 15% to 20% of them present only once. The sample was PBMCs. The receptor set was obtained from a human donor in good health (CMV status not recorded). Some clones in this sample may be carry-over from other donors' samples. The CDR3 runs from the conserved cysteine through the conserved F or W. The order of the fields is V gene, clone size, J gene, D gene, CDR3 protein, CDR3 DNA. D genes are given only for firm matches. Clone size appears in some rows only: once, few, many, or a class for an expanded clone.

V gene: TRBV7-9
clone size: few
J gene: TRBJ2-1
D gene: NA
CDR3 protein: CASSFAGLDEQFF
CDR3 DNA: TGTGCCAGCAGCTTCGCTGGGCTGGATGAGCAGTTCTTC

V gene: TRBV2
clone size: NA
J gene: TRBJ1-4
D gene: NA
CDR3 protein: CASSLTDYEKLFF
CDR3 DNA: TGTGCCAGCAGTTTGACGGATTATGAAAAACTGTTTTTT

V gene: TRBV18
clone size: NA
J gene: TRBJ1-1
D gene: TRBD1
CDR3 protein: CASSQGQGEEAFF
CDR3 DNA: TGTGCCAGCTCACAGGGACAGGGGGAAGAAGCTTTCTTT

V gene: TRBV27
clone size: NA
J gene: TRBJ1-5
D gene: NA
CDR3 protein: CASSFGGGRQPQHF
CDR3 DNA: TGTGCCAGCAGTTTTGGGGGGGGTCGGCAGCCCCAGCATTTT

V gene: TRBV7-9
clone size: many
J gene: TRBJ2-5
D gene: TRBD2
CDR3 protein: CASSFSSSGRAQETQYF
CDR3 DNA: TGTGCCAGCAGCTTCTCGTCTAGCGGGAGGGCCCAAGAGACCCAGTACTTC

V gene: TRBV2
clone size: few
J gene: TRBJ1-2
D gene: NA
CDR3 protein: CASRPDLIYYGYTF
CDR3 DNA: TGTGCCAGCAGACCCGACCTAATCTACTATGGCTACACCTTC

V gene: TRBV7-2
clone size: many
J gene: TRBJ2-5
D gene: TRBD2
CDR3 protein: CASSLYTSGGIRAQYF
CDR3 DNA: TGTGCCAGCAGCCTCTACACTAGCGGGGGGATCAGGGCCCAGTACTTC

V gene: TRBV6-1
clone size: many
J gene: TRBJ2-7
D gene: TRBD2
CDR3 protein: CASRTRGRAPYEQYF
CDR3 DNA: TGTGCCAGCAGGACTCGGGGGAGGGCCCCCTACGAGCAGTACTTC

V gene: TRBV2
clone size: many
J gene: TRBJ1-6
D gene: TRBD1
CDR3 protein: CASNSQGADSPLHF
CDR3 DNA: TGTGCCAGCAACTCCCAGGGGGCGGATTCACCCCTCCACTTT

V gene: TRBV7-9
clone size: NA
J gene: TRBJ2-7
D gene: NA
CDR3 protein: CASSHPHQPGLGEQYF
CDR3 DNA: TGTGCCAGCAGCCACCCTCACCAACCAGGGTTGGGCGAGCAGTACTTC

V gene: TRBV7-2
clone size: many
J gene: TRBJ1-5
D gene: NA
CDR3 protein: CASSRREEGNQPQHF
CDR3 DNA: TGTGCCAGCAGCCGGCGGGAGGAGGGTAATCAGCCCCAGCATTTT

V gene: TRBV2
clone size: NA
J gene: TRBJ2-2
D gene: NA
CDR3 protein: CASRLQMDTGELFF
CDR3 DNA: TGTGCCAGCAGGCTACAGATGGACACCGGGGAGCTGTTTTTT